Listed below are T cell receptor beta chains from one sample, sequenced in a study of blood T cell repertoires in COVID-19. Profiled with immunoSEQ multiplex PCR; TCRdb holds only in-frame clones, not every one. In the table there are about 310,000 clones, about nine tenths of which are singletons. The sample was peripheral blood. These receptor sequences come from a man aged 50-60 years with active or convalescent COVID-19. The CDR3 runs from the conserved cysteine through the conserved F or W. A D gene is named only where the DNA matches it firmly. Only part of the rows carry a size: once, few, many, or a class if the clone is expanded.

v_gene	j_gene	d_gene	abundance	CDR3aa	CDR3nt
TRBV28	TRBJ1-6	NA	NA	CASNSGQSYNSPLHF	TGTGCCAGCAACTCTGGGCAGTCCTATAATTCACCCCTCCACTTT
TRBV2	TRBJ2-5	TRBD1	NA	CASRDRGETQYF	TGTGCCAGCCGGGACAGGGGAGAGACCCAGTACTTC
TRBV7-6	TRBJ2-7	NA	NA	CASSLEGRGFGEQYF	TGTGCCAGCAGCTTAGAGGGTAGGGGGTTTGGGGAGCAGTACTTC
TRBV20-1	TRBJ1-1	NA	once	CSASIPGQMNTEAFF	TGCAGTGCTAGTATACCGGGACAAATGAACACTGAAGCTTTCTTT
TRBV29-1	TRBJ1-1	NA	NA	CSVASRRGEGHTEAFF	TGCAGCGTTGCCTCTCGCAGGGGAGAAGGGCACACTGAAGCTTTCTTT
TRBV15	TRBJ2-7	NA	NA	CATSRDRDYEQYF	TGTGCCACCAGCAGAGACAGGGACTACGAGCAGTACTTC
TRBV7-8	TRBJ2-7	NA	few	CASSLFQGPSYEQYF	TGTGCCAGCAGCTTATTCCAGGGCCCCTCCTACGAGCAGTACTTC
TRBV5-4	TRBJ1-2	NA	NA	CASRKREGSHYGYTF	TGTGCCAGCAGGAAACGGGAGGGTAGCCACTATGGCTACACCTTC
TRBV25-1	TRBJ1-6	NA	NA	CASSAAANSPLHF	TGTGCCAGCAGCGCGGCCGCCAATTCACCCCTCCACTTT
TRBV12-3/TRBV12-4	TRBJ1-6	TRBD1	NA	CASSRTGASPLHF	TGTGCCAGCAGTCGAACAGGGGCCTCACCCCTCCACTTT
TRBV6-5	TRBJ2-7	NA	once	CASSQSGTPYEQYF	TGTGCCAGCAGTCAATCCGGGACTCCCTACGAGCAGTACTTC
TRBV9	TRBJ1-1	TRBD1	NA	CASSPRTGVRTEAFF	TGTGCCAGCAGCCCTCGGACAGGGGTAAGGACTGAAGCTTTCTTT
TRBV6-5	TRBJ1-1	TRBD1	NA	CASSYSGQGDTEAFF	TGTGCCAGCAGTTACTCGGGACAGGGAGACACTGAAGCTTTCTTT
TRBV6-4	TRBJ2-7	NA	NA	CASRRSQGSEQYF	TGTGCCAGCAGAAGGTCCCAGGGATCCGAGCAGTACTTC
TRBV4-3	TRBJ1-1	TRBD1	NA	CASSWGQMNTEAFF	TGCGCCAGCAGCTGGGGACAGATGAACACTGAAGCTTTCTTT
TRBV10-3	TRBJ2-7	TRBD1	NA	CAISESTGKDYEQYF	TGTGCCATCAGTGAGTCGACAGGGAAAGACTACGAGCAGTACTTC
TRBV5-6	TRBJ1-4	TRBD1	NA	CASSEMAGGNEKLFF	TGTGCCAGCAGCGAAATGGCAGGGGGCAATGAAAAACTGTTTTTT
TRBV20-1	TRBJ1-4	TRBD1	NA	CSASRSTGVVPGGNEKLFF	TGCAGTGCTAGTCGCTCCACAGGGGTTGTTCCGGGCGGTAATGAAAAACTGTTTTTT
TRBV4-2	TRBJ2-5	NA	NA	CASSQDSLVETQYF	TGTGCCAGCAGCCAAGATTCACTTGTGGAGACCCAGTACTTC
TRBV6-6	TRBJ1-5	TRBD1	NA	CASYGTGSNQPQHF	TGTGCCAGCTATGGGACAGGTAGCAATCAGCCCCAGCATTTT
TRBV2	TRBJ1-2	NA	NA	CASSESQVANYGYTF	TGTGCCAGCAGTGAATCGCAGGTTGCTAACTATGGCTACACCTTC
TRBV3-1/TRBV3-2	TRBJ2-1	TRBD2	NA	CASSPWTSNEQFF	TGTGCCAGCAGCCCCTGGACTAGCAATGAGCAGTTCTTC
TRBV5-4	TRBJ1-2	NA	NA	CASNWVGGNYGYTF	TGTGCCAGCAACTGGGTTGGGGGGAACTATGGCTACACCTTC
TRBV30	TRBJ1-2	TRBD1	NA	CARGAGGDYTF	TGTGCCCGGGGCGCAGGGGGTGACTACACCTTC
TRBV18	TRBJ1-1	NA	NA	CASSPAGGMNTEAFF	TGTGCCAGCTCACCCGCTGGGGGCATGAACACTGAAGCTTTCTTT
TRBV19	TRBJ1-1	NA	few	CASSFSRATEAFF	TGTGCCAGTAGTTTCAGCAGGGCGACTGAAGCTTTCTTT
TRBV19	TRBJ2-1	TRBD2	NA	CASSSFLLAGVRAGYNEQFF	TGTGCCAGTAGTTCCTTTTTGTTAGCGGGGGTTCGAGCTGGTTACAATGAGCAGTTCTTC
TRBV20-1	TRBJ1-2	NA	NA	CSASLDRSYGYTF	TGCAGTGCTAGTTTGGACAGATCCTATGGCTACACCTTC
TRBV5-1	TRBJ1-1	NA	NA	CASSPTPGDTEAFF	TGCGCCAGCAGCCCTACCCCGGGGGACACTGAAGCTTTCTTT
TRBV10-1	TRBJ1-4	NA	NA	CASSERTGNEKLFF	TGCGCCAGCAGTGAAAGGACTGGGAATGAAAAACTGTTTTTT
TRBV6-5	TRBJ2-2	NA	NA	CASSSIRSRTGELFF	TGTGCCAGCAGTTCTATCCGGTCCCGCACCGGGGAGCTGTTTTTT
TRBV4-1	TRBJ2-3	NA	NA	CASSQGRPGIDTQYF	TGCGCCAGCAGCCAAGGGCGGCCGGGAATAGATACGCAGTATTTT
TRBV7-8	TRBJ1-1	TRBD1	NA	CASSYWTGGTEAFF	TGTGCCAGCAGCTACTGGACAGGAGGGACTGAAGCTTTCTTT
TRBV7-2	TRBJ2-7	TRBD2	NA	CASSLEAGGTGEQYF	TGTGCCAGCAGCTTAGAAGCGGGGGGGACGGGCGAGCAGTACTTC
TRBV5-1	TRBJ2-1	TRBD2	NA	CASSLQLAGAEQFF	TGCGCCAGCAGCTTGCAGCTAGCGGGAGCTGAGCAGTTCTTC
TRBV27	TRBJ1-2	TRBD1	NA	CASSAGGYGYTF	TGTGCCAGCAGCGCAGGGGGCTATGGCTACACCTTC
TRBV5-1	TRBJ1-1	NA	NA	CASSPQPNTEAFF	TGCGCCAGCAGCCCACAGCCGAACACTGAAGCTTTCTTT
TRBV7-9	TRBJ1-4	TRBD1	NA	CASSLGGQGGGEKLFF	TGTGCCAGCAGCTTAGGGGGACAGGGAGGCGGTGAAAAACTGTTTTTT
TRBV6-5	TRBJ2-7	TRBD2	once	CASTPRLAGRYEQYF	TGTGCCAGCACGCCGAGACTAGCGGGGCGCTACGAGCAGTACTTC
TRBV9	TRBJ1-4	NA	NA	CASSVAGDHEKLFF	TGTGCCAGCAGCGTAGCGGGGGACCATGAAAAACTGTTTTTT
TRBV5-6	TRBJ2-1	TRBD1	NA	CASSLFDRVNNEQFF	TGTGCCAGCAGCTTATTCGACAGGGTAAACAATGAGCAGTTCTTC
TRBV6-5	TRBJ1-2	TRBD1	NA	CASSSQGNYGYTF	TGTGCCAGCAGTTCACAGGGGAACTATGGCTACACCTTC
TRBV9	TRBJ2-1	NA	NA	CASSVVGNSYNEQFF	TGTGCCAGCAGCGTAGTCGGGAACTCCTACAATGAGCAGTTCTTC
TRBV2	TRBJ1-1	TRBD1	once	CASSAQGAAFTNTEAFF	TGTGCCAGCAGCGCACAGGGGGCAGCTTTTACGAACACTGAAGCTTTCTTT
TRBV18	TRBJ1-5	TRBD1	NA	CASSSTGNQPQHF	TGTGCCAGCTCATCGACAGGGAATCAGCCCCAGCATTTT